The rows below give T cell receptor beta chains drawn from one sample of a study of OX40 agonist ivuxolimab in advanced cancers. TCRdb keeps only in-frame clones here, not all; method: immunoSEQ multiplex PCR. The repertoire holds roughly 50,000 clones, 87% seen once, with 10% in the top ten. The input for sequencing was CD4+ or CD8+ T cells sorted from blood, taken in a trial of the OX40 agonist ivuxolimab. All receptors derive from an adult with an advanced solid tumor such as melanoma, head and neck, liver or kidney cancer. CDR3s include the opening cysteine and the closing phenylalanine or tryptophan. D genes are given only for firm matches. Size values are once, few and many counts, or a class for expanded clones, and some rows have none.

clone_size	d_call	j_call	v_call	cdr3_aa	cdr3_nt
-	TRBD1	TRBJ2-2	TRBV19	CASSTLAQGASGELFF	TGTGCCAGTAGTACCCTCGCACAGGGGGCGAGCGGGGAGCTGTTTTTT
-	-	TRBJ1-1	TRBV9	CASSAEGQTNTEAFF	TGTGCCAGCAGCGCAGAAGGACAGACGAACACTGAAGCTTTCTTT
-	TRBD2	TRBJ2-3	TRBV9	CASSASGGAGGDTQYF	TGTGCCAGCAGCGCTAGCGGGGGGGCAGGTGGGGATACGCAGTATTTT
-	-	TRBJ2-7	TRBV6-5	CASSYSGTNSYEQYF	TGTGCCAGCAGTTACTCTGGGACGAACTCCTACGAGCAGTACTTC
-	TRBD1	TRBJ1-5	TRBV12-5	CASGLDGTGRTHSNQPQHF	TGTGCTAGTGGTTTGGATGGGACAGGGAGAACCCATAGCAATCAGCCCCAGCATTTT
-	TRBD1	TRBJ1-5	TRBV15	CATSRDLSSGGASEPQHF	TGTGCCACCAGCAGAGATTTGAGTTCAGGGGGGGCCAGTGAGCCCCAGCATTTT
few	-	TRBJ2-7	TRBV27	CASSLVRSSYEQYF	TGTGCCAGCAGTTTGGTCCGGAGCTCCTACGAGCAGTACTTC
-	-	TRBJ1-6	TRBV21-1	CASRADLVTHNHNSPLHF	TGTGCCAGCAGAGCTGATTTAGTTACACATAATCATAATTCACCCCTCCACTTT
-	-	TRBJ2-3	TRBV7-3	CASSLVGGSTDTQYF	TGTGCCAGCAGCTTAGTGGGGGGCAGCACAGATACGCAGTATTTT
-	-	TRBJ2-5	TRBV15	CATSRDTAGTQYF	TGTGCCACCAGCAGAGATACAGCCGGGACCCAGTACTTC
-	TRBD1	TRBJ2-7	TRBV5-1	CASSDPGQGTYEQYF	TGCGCCAGCAGCGACCCGGGACAGGGAACCTACGAGCAGTACTTC
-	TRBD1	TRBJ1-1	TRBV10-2	CASSESTYGTANF	TGCGCCAGCAGTGAGTCGACATATGGGACAGCAAACTTT
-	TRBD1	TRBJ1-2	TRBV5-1	CASSSSGGSYGYTF	TGCGCCAGCAGCTCTTCAGGGGGGAGCTATGGCTACACCTTC
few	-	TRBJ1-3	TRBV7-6	CASSLGPARGNTIYF	TGTGCCAGCAGCTTAGGGCCGGCTCGGGGAAACACCATATATTTT
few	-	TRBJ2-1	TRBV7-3	CASSTRGNEQFF	TGTGCCAGCAGCACACGGGGCAATGAGCAGTTCTTC
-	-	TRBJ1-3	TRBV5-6	CASSSNVDTIYF	TGTGCCAGCAGCTCAAACGTGGACACCATATATTTT
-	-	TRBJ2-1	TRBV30	CAWSVGGSNEQFF	TGTGCCTGGAGTGTAGGAGGTTCCAATGAGCAGTTCTTC
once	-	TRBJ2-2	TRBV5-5	CASSLSSGELFF	TGTGCCAGCAGTCTCTCGTCCGGGGAGCTGTTTTTT
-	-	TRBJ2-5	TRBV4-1	CASSGPRGQETQYF	TGCGCCAGCAGCGGGCCGAGGGGGCAAGAGACCCAGTACTTC
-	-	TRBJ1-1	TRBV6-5	CASSGGQGSEAFF	TGTGCCAGCAGCGGCGGGCAGGGGTCCGAAGCTTTCTTT
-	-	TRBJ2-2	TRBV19	CASRVANTGELFF	TGTGCCAGTAGAGTAGCGAACACCGGGGAGCTGTTTTTT
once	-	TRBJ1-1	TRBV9	CASSVGAGNTEAFF	TGTGCCAGCAGCGTAGGGGCAGGGAACACTGAAGCTTTCTTT
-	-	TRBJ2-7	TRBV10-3	CVVGGPHYYEQYF	TGTGTAGTAGGGGGGCCTCACTACTACGAGCAGTACTTC
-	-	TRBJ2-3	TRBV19	CASSIVPTPDTQYF	TGTGCCAGTAGTATAGTTCCTACCCCCGATACGCAGTATTTT
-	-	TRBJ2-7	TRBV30	CAWRVGPGYEQYF	TGTGCCTGGAGGGTGGGGCCCGGCTACGAGCAGTACTTC
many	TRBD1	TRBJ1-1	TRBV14	CASSQEGTGYTEAFF	TGTGCCAGCAGCCAAGAAGGGACAGGGTACACTGAAGCTTTCTTT
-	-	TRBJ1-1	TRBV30	CAWSVGNTEAFF	TGTGCCTGGAGTGTAGGGAACACTGAAGCTTTCTTT
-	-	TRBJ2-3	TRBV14	CASSQEEQAKTDTQYF	TGTGCCAGCAGCCAAGAGGAACAGGCGAAGACAGATACGCAGTATTTT
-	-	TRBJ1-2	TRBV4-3	CASSQDKGDRNYGYTF	TGCGCCAGCAGCCAAGATAAGGGAGATAGAAACTATGGCTACACCTTC
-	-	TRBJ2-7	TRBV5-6	CASSRTATYEQYF	TGTGCCAGCAGCCGGACAGCGACCTACGAGCAGTACTTC
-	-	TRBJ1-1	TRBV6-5	CASSYGALNTEAFF	TGTGCCAGCAGTTACGGGGCCTTGAACACTGAAGCTTTCTTT
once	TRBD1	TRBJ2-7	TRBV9	CASSPGTGVGEQYF	TGTGCCAGCAGCCCCGGGACAGGGGTCGGCGAGCAGTACTTC
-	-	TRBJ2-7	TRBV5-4	CASSPKDPLLEQYF	TGTGCCAGCAGCCCAAAGGACCCCCTCTTAGAGCAGTACTTC
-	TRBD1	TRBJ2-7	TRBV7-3	CASSPNPTGWEQYF	TGTGCCAGCAGCCCGAACCCGACAGGGTGGGAGCAGTACTTC
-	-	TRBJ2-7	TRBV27	CASSLAGGSEQYF	TGTGCCAGCAGTTTAGCAGGTGGATCCGAGCAGTACTTC
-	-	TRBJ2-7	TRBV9	CASSPPQGDRTMGRGLEQYF	TGTGCCAGCAGCCCCCCCCAGGGGGACCGGACCATGGGAAGGGGACTCGAGCAGTACTTC
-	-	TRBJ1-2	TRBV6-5	CASSYSRGAYGYTF	TGTGCCAGCAGTTACTCGAGAGGGGCCTATGGCTACACCTTC
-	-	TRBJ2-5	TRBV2	CATEGESQETQYF	TGTGCTACCGAAGGGGAGTCCCAAGAGACCCAGTACTTC
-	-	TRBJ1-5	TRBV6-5	CASKGGRNQPQHF	TGTGCCAGCAAAGGTGGCCGCAATCAGCCCCAGCATTTT
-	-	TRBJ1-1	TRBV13	CASSLLAQFNTEAFF	TGTGCCAGCAGCTTACTAGCACAGTTCAACACTGAAGCTTTCTTT
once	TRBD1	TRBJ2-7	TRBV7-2	CASSLGTGAYEQYF	TGTGCCAGCAGCTTAGGGACAGGGGCCTACGAGCAGTACTTC
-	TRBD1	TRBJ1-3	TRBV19	CASSISGGGGNTIYF	TGTGCCAGTAGTATCTCAGGGGGCGGTGGAAACACCATATATTTT